This T cell receptor beta chain was sequenced during a study of STAT3 mutations in large granular lymphocyte leukemia. Points from the study as a whole: Persisting codominant clonotypes may have hidden a small pathogenic clone. In several patients, dominant TCR clone burden exceeded STAT3 mutant burden, suggesting STAT3 mutation arose secondarily. Every T-LGLL patient had at least one immunodominant TCRbeta clonotype. All newly emerging clones after therapy were STAT3 wild type.

V was pared by 4 bases and J by 3 bases, with 5 bases of the junction left unmatched. The germline V gene has CDR1 SGHDN and CDR2 FVKESK. This CDR3 spans 15 amino acids. TCRbeta libraries averaged around 38,000 productive templates per sample. Assay: immunoSEQ multiplex PCR; the TCRdb copy retains only in-frame clones and omits some. The profile covers approximately 10,000 clones, with nearly 90% appearing a single time and about 26% taken by the ten largest. Worth noting for this clone: No antigen is known for it.

V usage is TRBV14 and J usage is TRBJ2-3; TRBD2 matches at 9 bases. Sequencing used peripheral blood mononuclear cells. This clonotype originated in a man in his fifties or sixties with T-cell large granular lymphocyte leukemia. Some clones in this sample may be carry-over from other donors' samples. In DNA form, the CDR3 reads TGTGCCAGCAGCCTGGTAGCGGGAGAGACAGATACGCAGTATTTT. Translating it yields CASSLVAGETDTQYF.